One and the same sample provided the 29 T cell receptor beta chains below, sequenced in a study of glioma-infiltrating T cells. Using RNA template, CDR3s of TCR alpha and beta were amplified with iRepertoire arm-PCR. One entry per CDR3 protein results from TCRdb running MiXCR on the multiplex PCR reads. In the table there are more than 350,000 distinct CDR3 sequences, roughly 41% of which are singletons. The sample comprised glioma tissue, nonneoplastic brain tissue, or PBMCs (not recorded which). Receptor source: a human donor with low-grade glioma or glioblastoma, undergoing nonglioma brain surgery, or in good health (not recorded which).

This chain joins TRBV6-1 and TRBJ2-5, with 8 bases that match TRBD1. The CDR3 length is 16 residues. CDR1 is MNHNS, CDR2 SASEGT, per germline. After removal of 6 bases from V and 4 bases from J, the junction contained 13 bases not matched to a gene. The CDR3 DNA reads TGTGCCAGCAGGAACGGACAGGGCGGATCCAGAGAGACCCAGTACTTC. This encodes CASRNGQGGSRETQYF.

Details on this clonotype: One base away lies a much larger clone, so this may be a sequencing read error. The CDR3 loop is CDSSLTPGTASSYEQYF. CDR3 bases: TGTGACAGCAGCCTGACCCCCGGGACAGCCAGCTCCTACGAGCAGTACTTC. The chain combines TRBV28 with TRBJ2-7; 7 bases fit TRBD1. The CDR3 length is 17 residues. Germline V gives CDR1 MDHEN, CDR2 SYDVKM.

There are a few counts of this clonotype. The chain links TRBV19 to TRBJ2-3, with no clear D. The CDR3 loop spans 17 amino acids. Germline CDR1 and CDR2: LNHDA and SQIVND (reference sequence). Trimming pared 5 bases from V and 0 bases from J, leaving 18 bases between. The CDR3 nucleotides are TGTGCCAGTAGTCGTGTAGGGTCACAGACTAGCACAGATACGCAGTATTTT. Its translation: CASSRVGSQTSTDTQYF.

A single count supports this clonotype. Being one base from a much bigger clone, this may be a read error. The chain has TRBV20-1 and TRBJ1-1, with 7 bases fitting TRBD1. The CDR3 is made up of 15 amino acids. CDR1 and CDR2 (germline): DFQATT, SNEGSKA (reference sequence). The junction had 8 bases not matched to a gene; V was cut back by 4 bases and J by 0 bases. The CDR3 coding sequence is TGCAGTGCTACCGAGGGGACAGCGATGAACACTGAAGCTTTCTTT. Its protein product is CSATEGTAMNTEAFF.

This clonotype was seen repeatedly, ten times or more. The chain is built from TRBV6-2 or TRBV6-3 and TRBJ1-5; D is unclear. The CDR3 is 14 amino acids. Trimming cost V 0 bases and J 5 bases, with 8 bases left between them. CDR1 is MNHEY, CDR2 SVGEGT, per germline. CDR3 nucleotide sequence: TGTGCCAGCAGTTACTCGACCCAGTATCAGCCCCAGCATTTT. The encoded protein is CASSYSTQYQPQHF.

The rearrangement uses TRBV27 and TRBJ2-7; TRBD2 agrees at 11 bases. The CDR3 length is 15 residues. V trimming: 6 bases; J trimming: 3 bases; junction bases outside the gene matches: 7. The germline V gene encodes CDR1 MNHEY and CDR2 SMNVEV (reference sequence). The CDR3 DNA is TGTGCCAGCAGCCATCGGACTAGCGGGTTCTACGAGCAGTACTTC. As protein: CASSHRTSGFYEQYF.

This clonotype was seen a few times. The chain carries TRBV7-2 and TRBJ1-1, with 9 bases aligning to TRBD1. This CDR3 is built from 16 residues. V lost 2 bases and J lost 5; bases outside the gene matches: 9. Germline assignment: CDR1 SGHTA and CDR2 FQGNSA. The CDR3 nucleotides are TGTGCCAGCAGCTTATCACTGGGACAGGGTAAGACTGAAGCTTTCTTT. This translates into CASSLSLGQGKTEAFF.

This clonotype was observed a handful of times. This rearrangement joins TRBV15 to TRBJ2-7; possibly TRBD2 for D (7 bases). V was cut by 5 bases and J by 5 bases, with 19 bases left in between. The CDR3 length is 15 residues. The germline gives CDR1 LNHNV, CDR2 YYDKDF (reference sequence). The CDR3 is CATSPGSGGLNEQYF. The CDR3 DNA sequence: TGTGCCACCAGCCCCGGGTCGGGGGGCCTGAACGAGCAGTACTTC.

J is TRBJ2-1 and V is TRBV4-1; 9 bases fit TRBD1. Germline V gives CDR1 MGHRA, CDR2 YSYEKL. J lost 5 bases, V lost 1 base, and 6 bases had no gene match. The CDR3 consists of 16 residues. The CDR3 sequence: CASSQAGQGLNNEQFF. Here the CDR3 DNA reads TGCGCCAGCAGCCAAGCGGGACAGGGTTTGAACAATGAGCAGTTCTTC.

V usage is TRBV25-1 and J usage is TRBJ2-7, with a possible D match to TRBD2 (6 bases). CDR1 and CDR2 (germline): MGHDK, SYGVNS. Trimming pared 6 bases from V and 2 bases from J, leaving 14 bases between. This CDR3 has 14 amino acids. This chain's CDR3 is CASSLVSGPYEQYF. The CDR3 DNA follows: TGTGCCAGCAGCTTAGTCAGCGGGCCCTACGAGCAGTACTTC.

The chain carries TRBV4-2 and TRBJ1-4; maybe TRBD1 (6 bases). CDR3 length: 16 residues. V gave up 7 bases and J gave up 3 bases, with 18 bases separating them. Germline V lookup: CDR1 LGHNA, CDR2 YNFKEQ. Written as DNA, the CDR3 is TGTGCCAGCATCTCCACACGGGGGGCTCCTAATGAAAAACTGTTTTTT. It codes for CASISTRGAPNEKLFF.

The chain combines TRBV5-4 with TRBJ2-5, with TRBD1 as a possible D gene (6 bases). V lost 3 bases, J lost 5 bases, and 14 bases lay in between. Germline CDR1 reads SGHNT; CDR2 reads YYREEE (reference sequence). The CDR3 spans 14 residues. The CDR3 DNA reads as TGTGCCAGCAGCTCGACAGGCTATCTTGAGACCCAGTACTTC. This translates into CASSSTGYLETQYF.

J is TRBJ2-1 and V is TRBV10-3; no reliable D call. This CDR3 spans 12 amino acids. Deletions cut 0 bases from V and 8 bases from J, with 5 bases between. Per the germline V gene, CDR1 is ENHRY and CDR2 is SYGVKD. Here the CDR3 reads CAISESWDEQFF. In DNA form, the CDR3 reads TGTGCCATCAGTGAGTCTTGGGATGAGCAGTTCTTC.

As regards this clonotype: Being one base from a much bigger clone, this may be a read error. The chain couples TRBV15 to TRBJ2-4; D tentatively reads TRBD1 or TRBD2 (5 bases each). The germline gives CDR1 LNHNV, CDR2 YYDKDF (reference sequence). The CDR3 runs to 13 residues. Here the CDR3 reads CAPQGVAKNIKYF. The CDR3 coding sequence is TGTGCCCCTCAGGGAGTCGCCAAAAACATTAAGTACTTC. The full variable domain, completed using reference TRBV15 and TRBJ2-4, is DAMVIQNPRYQVTQFGKPVTLSCSQTLNHNVMYWYQQKSSQAPKLLFHYYDKDFNNEADTPDNFQSRRPNTSFCFLDIRSPGLGDTAMYLCAPQGVAKNIKYFGAGTRLSVL.

V usage is TRBV20-1 and J usage is TRBJ2-1, with 14 bases fitting TRBD2. The CDR3 covers 18 residues. V lost 5 bases and J lost 11; bases outside the gene matches: 20. Germline V gives CDR1 DFQATT, CDR2 SNEGSKA (reference sequence). For the CDR3, the DNA is TGCAGTGCTTCGCCGGGACTAGCGGGGGCCCGGTCGTACTCGAAGCAGTTCTTC. Its translation: CSASPGLAGARSYSKQFF.

The rearrangement uses TRBV28 and TRBJ2-1, with 7 bases fitting TRBD1. Germline CDR1 is MDHEN and CDR2 is SYDVKM. The CDR3 extends over 13 amino acids. With 5 bases clipped from V and 6 bases from J, the junction kept 4 bases outside the gene matches. Here the CDR3 reads CASSDPGGNEQFF. In DNA, the CDR3 is TGTGCCAGCAGTGACCCAGGGGGCAATGAGCAGTTCTTC.

To note about this clonotype: One end of the junction fails to match germline, which may point to a read error. This chain links TRBV20-1 with TRBJ1-5, with a possible D match to TRBD1 (5 bases). This CDR3 region has 14 residues. Germline V lookup: CDR1 DFQATT, CDR2 SNEGSKA (reference sequence). The CDR3 sequence: CSASKGNLNQPQRF. DNA of the CDR3: TGCAGTGCTAGTAAGGGGAATTTAAATCAGCCCCAGCGTTTT.

This clonotype occurred many times. The rearrangement links TRBV27 to TRBJ2-2; no clear D. Germline assignment: CDR1 MNHEY and CDR2 SMNVEV (reference sequence). V was shortened by 1 base and J by 4 bases, with 4 bases between the two germline ends. This CDR3 comprises 13 residues. DNA of the CDR3: TGTGCCAGCAGTTTATACATCACCGGGGAGCTGTTTTTT. Translated, it gives CASSLYITGELFF.

This clonotype appeared many times. The chain recombines TRBV28 with TRBJ2-7, with 11 bases identical to TRBD2. With V trimmed by 6 bases and J by 1 base, 5 bases remained unmatched. The CDR3 consists of 15 residues. The V gene's germline CDR1 is MDHEN and CDR2 SYDVKM. CDR3 sequence (DNA): TGTGCCAGCAGGATAGCGGGAGGGGGTTCCTACGAGCAGTACTTC. Encoded protein: CASRIAGGGSYEQYF.

Notes on this clonotype: In this CDR3 the conserved last residue, phenylalanine or tryptophan, is missing, so a read error is likely. This chain joins TRBV20-1 and TRBJ2-6; unclear D gene. CDR1 is DFQATT and CDR2 is SNEGSKA in the germline V gene (reference sequence). V was cut by 0 bases and J by 3 bases, with 9 bases left in between. This CDR3 spans 15 amino acids. The CDR3 DNA is TGCAGTGCTAGAGATCCCCGAGATGGGGCCAACGTCCTGACTTTA. The encoded protein is CSARDPRDGANVLTL.

This clonotype was recorded only once. This sequence may be a read error, since a much larger clone differs from it by one base. This chain links TRBV20-1 with TRBJ2-3; possibly TRBD1 or TRBD2 for D (5 bases each). There are 15 residues in the CDR3. The germline gives CDR1 DFQATT, CDR2 SNEGSKA (reference sequence). The CDR3 reads CSARDPWGSGDTRYF. In nucleotides, the CDR3 is TGCAGTGCTAGAGATCCGTGGGGGAGCGGCGATACGCGGTATTTT.

This clonotype occurred a few times. The chain combines TRBV4-1 with TRBJ2-7; 10 nucleotides agree with TRBD1. The CDR3 covers 14 residues. CDR1 is MGHRA, CDR2 YSYEKL, per germline. With 4 bases clipped from V and 5 bases from J, the junction kept 5 bases outside the gene matches. The DNA for the CDR3 is TGCGCCAGCAGCCTAGCCGGGACAGGGGACGAGCAGTACTTC. It is translated as CASSLAGTGDEQYF.

Concerning this clonotype: This may come from a read error, since a much larger clone is one base off. This chain uses TRBV27 with TRBJ2-3, with D possibly TRBD2 on 6 matching bases. Germline V lookup: CDR1 MNHEY, CDR2 SMNVEV (reference sequence). Trimming shortened V by 9 bases and J by 4 bases, and 20 bases separated the two germline ends. The CDR3 is 15 residues long. The CDR3 sequence: CARGYLAARADTQYF. DNA of the CDR3: TGTGCCAGAGGCTATTTAGCGGCACGGGCAGATACGCAGTATTTT.

The rearrangement links TRBV11-2 to TRBJ1-3; the D gene is possibly TRBD1 (5 bases). V lost 2 bases and J lost 0, with 11 bases in between. Germline V gene sequence: CDR1 SGHAT, CDR2 FQNNGV. This CDR3 spans 16 amino acids. CDR3 loop: CASSLSRGRSGNTIYF. DNA of the CDR3: TGTGCCAGCAGCTTAAGTCGGGGCCGCTCTGGAAACACCATATATTTT.

This chain connects TRBV27 to TRBJ1-2, with unresolved D. The CDR3 contains 11 residues. Germline V lookup: CDR1 MNHEY, CDR2 SMNVEV (reference sequence). V lost 6 bases and J lost 5, with 7 bases in between. The CDR3 spells CASSGSYGYTF. The CDR3 DNA follows: TGTGCCAGCAGCGGGTCGTATGGCTACACCTTC.

On this clonotype: Relative to the germline gene, one junction end is altered; a read error may explain this. V and J are TRBV6-5 and TRBJ2-3; 9 bases align to TRBD1. Germline CDR1 and CDR2: MNHEY and SVGAGI. The CDR3 runs to 14 residues. CDR3 region: CACSKDRGINAQYF. The CDR3 coding sequence is TGTGCCTGCAGTAAGGACAGGGGAATAAATGCGCAGTATTTC.

This clonotype came up many times. The chain uses TRBV6-1 and TRBJ2-7; D call uncertain. Germline loops: CDR1 MNHNS, CDR2 SASEGT. The ends were cut back, 3 bases at V and 1 base at J, with 7 bases in the middle. The CDR3 totals 13 residues. CDR3 region: CASSDVGSYEQYF. CDR3 in DNA: TGTGCCAGCAGTGATGTGGGTTCCTACGAGCAGTACTTC.

Many counts were recorded for this clonotype. V is TRBV27 and J is TRBJ2-7; 8 bases align to TRBD2. Germline V gene sequence: CDR1 MNHEY, CDR2 SMNVEV (reference sequence). This CDR3 is built from 21 residues. The trim removed 8 bases at V and 4 bases at J, leaving 31 bases unmatched. In DNA form, the CDR3 reads TGTGCCAGCTCTGCGGGACCGTGGTCCTCATCGTGGCGGGAGGCAAATTACGAGCAGTACTTC. Translation: CASSAGPWSSSWREANYEQYF.

The V gene is TRBV24-1, the J gene TRBJ1-2, with a weak D call TRBD1 (5 bases). The CDR3 contains 17 residues. V lost 6 bases, J lost 3 bases, and 22 bases lay in between. Germline assignment: CDR1 KGHDR and CDR2 SFDVKD. CDR3 sequence: CATSPHGEGTGDYGYTF. For the CDR3, the DNA is TGTGCCACCAGTCCACACGGCGAGGGGACGGGGGACTATGGCTACACCTTC.